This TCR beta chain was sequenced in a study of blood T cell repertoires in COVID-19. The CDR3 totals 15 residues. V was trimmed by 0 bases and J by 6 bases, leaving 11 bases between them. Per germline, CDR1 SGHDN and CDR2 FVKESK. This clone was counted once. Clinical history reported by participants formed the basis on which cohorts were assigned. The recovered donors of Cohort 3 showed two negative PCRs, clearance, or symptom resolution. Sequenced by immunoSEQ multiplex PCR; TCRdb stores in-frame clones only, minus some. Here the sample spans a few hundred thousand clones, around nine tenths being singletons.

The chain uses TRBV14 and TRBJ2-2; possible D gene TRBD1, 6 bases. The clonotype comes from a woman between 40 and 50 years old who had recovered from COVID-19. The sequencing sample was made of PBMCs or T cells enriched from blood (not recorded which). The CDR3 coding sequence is TGTGCCAGCAGCCAAGATCTTGGGGGCCCCGGGGAGCTGTTTTTT. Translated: CASSQDLGGPGELFF.